One sample yielded the 29 T cell receptor beta chains listed below, sequenced in a study of T cells after yellow fever vaccination. TCRdb re-analysed the 5' RACE reads in MiXCR, keeping a single row per CDR3 protein. The sample has hundreds of thousands of distinct CDR3 sequences; 7.5% to 9% are singletons. Sample: PBMCs, taken on the day of the first yellow fever vaccination. All receptors come from a man aged 18 to 29 who received the YFV17D yellow fever vaccine.

This clonotype was detected many times. The chain combines TRBV20-1 with TRBJ2-7, with D unresolved. The CDR3 is 12 residues long. V was cut by 3 bases and J by 2 bases, with 8 bases left in between. Per germline, CDR1 DFQATT and CDR2 SNEGSKA (reference sequence). CDR3 region: CSASTGAYEQYF. The DNA of the CDR3 is TGCAGTGCTAGCACCGGAGCCTACGAGCAGTACTTC.

This clonotype has more than one count but fewer than ten. The chain recombines TRBV6-1 with TRBJ1-1; 11 positions agree with TRBD1. The germline V gene has CDR1 MNHNS and CDR2 SASEGT. Germline trimming cut 6 bases from V and 4 bases from J; bases unmatched to any gene: 7. CDR3 length equals 15 residues. The CDR3 reads CASRDRGQWSTEAFF. In DNA, the CDR3 is TGTGCCAGCAGGGACAGGGGGCAATGGAGCACTGAAGCTTTCTTT.

V usage is TRBV7-6 and J usage is TRBJ1-4; 9 bases are shared with TRBD1. Germline CDR1 and CDR2: SGHVS and FNYEAQ. The CDR3 sequence is 14 residues long. V trimming: 5 bases; J trimming: 7 bases; junction bases outside the gene matches: 5. CDR3 sequence reads: CASSNRGQGEKLFF. The CDR3 coding sequence is TGTGCCAGCAGCAACAGGGGGCAGGGTGAAAAACTGTTTTTT.

The rearrangement uses TRBV5-6 and TRBJ1-2; TRBD1 matches 8 bases. The CDR3 extends over 15 amino acids. The V gene end was trimmed by 3 bases and the J gene end by 3 bases; junction bases not matched to a gene: 7. Germline V gene sequence: CDR1 SGHDT, CDR2 YYEEEE. In DNA, the CDR3 is TGTGCCAGCAGCTCAGACAGGGGTCTTTACTATGGCTACACCTTC. Translating it yields CASSSDRGLYYGYTF.

The chain employs TRBV4-3 and TRBJ1-4, with unresolved D. Trimming pared 0 bases from V and 1 base from J, leaving 9 bases between. This CDR3 has 16 residues. Germline V gene sequence: CDR1 LGHNA, CDR2 YSLEER. CDR3 nucleotides: TGCGCCAGCAGCCAAGATTTAGGGAAAACTAATGAAAAACTGTTTTTT. Translated: CASSQDLGKTNEKLFF.

There are a few counts of this clonotype. This chain links TRBV5-4 with TRBJ2-5; TRBD2 matches at 9 bases. V dropped 6 bases and J dropped 1; count of bases not matched to a gene: 10. This CDR3 is built from 16 residues. Germline V gives CDR1 SGHNT, CDR2 YYREEE (reference sequence). The CDR3 DNA reads as TGTGCCAGCACCCCGACAGCGGGGGGACTCCAAGAGACCCAGTACTTC. Amino acids: CASTPTAGGLQETQYF.

The table lists this clonotype with a count of one. This chain connects TRBV6-2 or TRBV6-3 to TRBJ2-5; D gene ambiguous. From germline, CDR1 is MNHEY and CDR2 SVGEGT. Trimming took 5 bases from V and 5 from J, leaving 12 bases between them. The CDR3 has 13 residues. The CDR3 loop is CASSTTRRETQYF. The CDR3 DNA follows: TGTGCCAGCAGTACTACAAGGCGGGAGACCCAGTACTTC.

The chain combines TRBV19 with TRBJ2-3, with TRBD2 matching over 8 bases. CDR1 and CDR2 (germline): LNHDA, SQIVND (reference sequence). The J segment lost 5 bases and the V segment lost 3 bases, leaving 7 bases of the junction unmatched. The CDR3 runs 15 residues. The CDR3 is CASSILAGGRDTQYF. For the CDR3, the DNA is TGTGCCAGTAGTATTCTGGCGGGGGGAAGAGATACGCAGTATTTT.

This clonotype was observed a handful of times. The chain employs TRBV19 and TRBJ2-1; 9 bases match TRBD1. Germline V lookup: CDR1 LNHDA, CDR2 SQIVND (reference sequence). V shed 8 bases and J 7 bases; nucleotides not matched to a gene: 9. This CDR3 has 14 amino acids. CDR3 amino acids: CASGGTGFLNEQFF. In nucleotides, the CDR3 is TGTGCCAGTGGGGGGACAGGGTTTTTAAATGAGCAGTTCTTC.

This chain links TRBV19 with TRBJ2-1; 8 bases align to TRBD1. CDR1 and CDR2 (germline): LNHDA, SQIVND (reference sequence). V shed 4 bases, J shed 3 bases, and the junction held 8 bases outside the gene matches. This CDR3 is 16 amino acids long. In DNA, the CDR3 is TGTGCCAGTAGTAAAAGGACAGGGCAACTCTACAATGAGCAGTTCTTC. Its protein is CASSKRTGQLYNEQFF.

This clonotype was seen more than once but under ten times. The chain carries TRBV29-1 and TRBJ2-5, with 9 bases fitting TRBD1. Germline CDR1 reads SQVTM; CDR2 reads ANQGSEA. V lost 6 bases and J lost 1; bases outside the gene matches: 9. The CDR3 contains 15 residues. The CDR3, as DNA: TGCAGCGTCGATCCGGGACAGGGCGGCCAAGAGACCCAGTACTTC. Residues: CSVDPGQGGQETQYF.

This clonotype has ten or more counts. V is TRBV7-3 and J is TRBJ2-1; the D gene is possibly TRBD2 (6 bases). V lost 5 bases and J lost 9, with 11 bases in between. Germline values: CDR1 SGHTA, CDR2 FQGTGA. The length of the CDR3 is 12 residues. The CDR3 here is CASSRPGGEQFF. Written as DNA, the CDR3 is TGTGCCAGCAGCAGACCCGGGGGTGAGCAGTTCTTC.

This clonotype occurred a few times. The J gene is TRBJ2-5, the V gene TRBV11-2; 9 bases are shared with TRBD2. CDR3 length: 19 amino acids. In germline, CDR1 is SGHAT, CDR2 FQNNGV. V trimming: 5 bases; J trimming: 7 bases; junction bases outside the gene matches: 23. The CDR3 bases are TGTGCCAGCAGCCCAAGCGTCCGGGGTCTAGCGGGGTTGCTCAGGACCCAGTACTTC. Its protein is CASSPSVRGLAGLLRTQYF.

This clonotype has only a few counts. The chain employs TRBV6-2 or TRBV6-3 and TRBJ2-5; the match to TRBD1 covers 7 bases. CDR3 size: 16 residues. Germline V gene lookup returns CDR1 MNHEY and CDR2 SVGEGT. The ends lost 4 bases at V and 2 bases at J; junction bases unmatched: 10. The CDR3 DNA reads TGTGCCAGCAGTTGTGACCGGGACAGCGAACAAGAGACCCAGTACTTC. It yields the protein CASSCDRDSEQETQYF.

There are a few counts of this clonotype. The chain carries TRBV7-2 and TRBJ1-6, with D tentatively TRBD1 (6 bases). Germline loops: CDR1 SGHTA, CDR2 FQGNSA. The ends were cut back, 3 bases at V and 11 bases at J, with 11 bases in the middle. The CDR3 is 13 residues long. Here the CDR3 DNA reads TGTGCCAGCAGCTTCAGGGGTAAGGCACCCCTCCACTTT. Amino acid sequence: CASSFRGKAPLHF.

The chain employs TRBV12-3 or TRBV12-4 and TRBJ2-5, with D perhaps TRBD2 (5 bases). This CDR3 is 14 amino acids long. Between the trimmed V and J ends, which lost 2 bases and 3 bases, there was a span of 10 bases. DNA of the CDR3: TGTGCCAGCAGTTTACCCCCCGGGGAAGAGACCCAGTACTTC. It encodes CASSLPPGEETQYF.

This clonotype was seen a handful of times. This chain links TRBV10-3 with TRBJ1-6; D possibly corresponds to TRBD1 (5 bases). Germline V CDR1 and CDR2: ENHRY, SYGVKD. Trimming stripped 5 bases from V and 6 bases from J, with 17 bases between. The CDR3 is 16 amino acids. The CDR3 sequence: CAISHQGPGSNSPLHF. DNA of the CDR3: TGTGCCATCAGTCATCAGGGTCCAGGGAGTAATTCACCCCTCCACTTT.

A few counts support this clonotype. The chain couples TRBV7-3 to TRBJ2-3; possibly TRBD2 for D (5 bases). With 5 bases removed from V and 1 base from J, the gap between germline ends came to 10 bases. The CDR3 has 14 residues. The germline gives CDR1 SGHTA, CDR2 FQGTGA. The CDR3 loop is CASSKAGGTDTQYF. CDR3 coding DNA: TGTGCCAGCAGCAAGGCCGGGGGCACAGATACGCAGTATTTT.

V and J are TRBV6-1 and TRBJ2-1, with D possibly matching TRBD1 (5 bases). The CDR3 loop spans 14 amino acids. Germline V CDR1 and CDR2: MNHNS, SASEGT. Deletions cut 7 bases from V and 3 bases from J, with 13 bases between. The DNA for the CDR3 is TGTGCCAGCATCCGTGACAGTTTCTACAATGAGCAGTTCTTC. Amino acid sequence: CASIRDSFYNEQFF.

The J gene is TRBJ2-6, the V gene TRBV24-1; 7 nucleotides align to TRBD1. The CDR3 loop spans 16 amino acids. The junction had 6 bases not matched to a gene; V was cut back by 7 bases and J by 1 base. Germline loops: CDR1 KGHDR, CDR2 SFDVKD. CDR3 nucleotides: TGTGCCACCAGCGACGACAGGGTATCTGGGGCCAACGTCCTGACTTTC. Translation gives CATSDDRVSGANVLTF.

The V gene is TRBV5-1, the J gene TRBJ1-1, with 7 bases aligning to TRBD1. V lost 5 bases and J lost 11; bases outside the gene matches: 21. CDR3 length equals 16 residues. Germline V gene lookup returns CDR1 SGHRS and CDR2 YFSETQ. The CDR3 nucleotides are TGCGCCAGCAGGCTATCATGGTTAGACAGGGAAGCTAGGGCTTTCTTT. This gives the protein CASRLSWLDREARAFF.

This clonotype came up a few times. The chain links TRBV23-1 to TRBJ2-3; D is possibly TRBD1 (6 bases). TRBV23-1 carries the ORF label, with uncertain function. This CDR3 has 14 residues. V was clipped by 9 bases and J by 1 base, with 14 bases between them. CDR3 sequence (DNA): TGCGCCAGGGGCAGGGGCGTTGGCACAGATACGCAGTATTTT. It codes for CARGRGVGTDTQYF.

This clonotype was seen only a few times. J is TRBJ2-1 and V is TRBV7-9, with TRBD1 matching over 9 bases. The V gene end was trimmed by 6 bases and the J gene end by 8 bases; junction bases not matched to a gene: 11. The CDR3 is 15 residues long. Germline CDR1 reads SEHNR; CDR2 reads FQNEAQ (reference sequence). CDR3 protein: CASSPHRGPVYEQFF. The CDR3 nucleotides are TGTGCCAGCAGTCCCCACAGGGGGCCTGTCTATGAGCAGTTCTTC.

Only a few counts were recorded for this clonotype. This rearrangement joins TRBV2 to TRBJ1-5, with TRBD1 matching over 8 bases. The trim removed 6 bases at V and 3 bases at J, leaving 7 bases unmatched. This CDR3 comprises 15 residues. The V gene's germline CDR1 is SNHLY and CDR2 FYNNEI. The CDR3 DNA follows: TGTGCCAGCAGCTCCACGGGACAGGTCAATCAGCCCCAGCATTTT. Protein product: CASSSTGQVNQPQHF.

J is TRBJ1-5 and V is TRBV19; 7 bases align to TRBD1. The germline CDR1 and CDR2 sequences are LNHDA and SQIVND (reference sequence). The CDR3 runs 15 residues. J was trimmed by 7 bases and V by 3 bases; bases with no gene match: 9. The CDR3 sequence is CASSILIGGDQPQHF. CDR3 nucleotide sequence: TGTGCCAGTAGTATTTTAATAGGGGGCGACCAGCCCCAGCATTTT.

Ten or more counts support this clonotype. The chain couples TRBV12-3 or TRBV12-4 to TRBJ1-4; 7 bases match TRBD1. J lost 0 bases, V lost 4 bases, and 5 bases had no gene match. The CDR3 loop spans 16 amino acids. In DNA form, the CDR3 reads TGTGCCAGCAGTTCGGACAGGCATGCAACTAATGAAAAACTGTTTTTT. Translating gives CASSSDRHATNEKLFF.

The V and J genes are TRBV5-5 and TRBJ1-5; a weak D match, TRBD1 (5 bases). CDR1 SGHKS and CDR2 YYEKEE come from the germline V gene (reference sequence). This CDR3 region has 14 residues. V shed 7 bases and J shed 2 bases, with 13 bases lying between them. CDR3 protein: CASAFRDGNQPQHF. The CDR3 DNA sequence: TGTGCCAGCGCTTTCAGGGATGGCAATCAGCCCCAGCATTTT.

The gene calls are TRBV19 and TRBJ1-2, with 8 positions matching TRBD1. V trimming: 4 bases; J trimming: 8 bases; junction bases outside the gene matches: 12. Germline V CDR1 and CDR2: LNHDA, SQIVND (reference sequence). The CDR3 totals 15 residues. CDR3 DNA: TGTGCCAGTAGTACAGCACCGGGACAGGATGTAGGCTACACCTTC. This gives the protein CASSTAPGQDVGYTF.

This clonotype was picked up a small number of times. This chain connects TRBV6-2 or TRBV6-3 to TRBJ2-2; D gene uncertain. Germline V gene lookup returns CDR1 MNHEY and CDR2 SVGEGT. The CDR3 is 13 amino acids. V was pared by 3 bases and J by 6 bases, with 8 bases between. The CDR3 protein is CASSYFPPGELFF. Written as DNA, the CDR3 is TGTGCCAGCAGTTATTTTCCACCCGGGGAGCTGTTTTTT.